This TCR beta chain was recorded in a study of CD8 T cells in Susac syndrome. The study used treatment-naive patients who had stable or active relapsing-remitting disease as multiple sclerosis controls. In contrast to the negatively isolated CD8+ and CD4+ T cells, TEMRA cells were FACS-enriched. RNA in amounts of roughly 0.45 to 1 ug was reverse transcribed with random hexamers. Amplification of TCR beta CDR3 by immunoSEQ multiplex PCR spanned 54 Vbeta and 13 Jbeta. TCRdb re-called the immunoSEQ multiplex PCR reads with MiXCR, one entry per CDR3 protein. The table has some 400,000 distinct CDR3 sequences, 75% to 90% seen once; the top ten hold approximately 0.12%. CDR3 length: 15 amino acids. V was pared by 3 bases and J by 0 bases, with 14 bases between. From germline, CDR1 is GTSNPN and CDR2 SVGIG (reference sequence).

The sequenced material came from CD8+ T cells from PBMCs. This TCR was sampled from a human donor with multiple sclerosis. The chain links TRBV30 to TRBJ1-1; tentative D call: TRBD1 (5 bases). Here the CDR3 DNA reads TGTGCCTGGAGCCGGGACGCCGCCTTGAACACTGAAGCTTTCTTT. This sequence encodes CAWSRDAALNTEAFF.